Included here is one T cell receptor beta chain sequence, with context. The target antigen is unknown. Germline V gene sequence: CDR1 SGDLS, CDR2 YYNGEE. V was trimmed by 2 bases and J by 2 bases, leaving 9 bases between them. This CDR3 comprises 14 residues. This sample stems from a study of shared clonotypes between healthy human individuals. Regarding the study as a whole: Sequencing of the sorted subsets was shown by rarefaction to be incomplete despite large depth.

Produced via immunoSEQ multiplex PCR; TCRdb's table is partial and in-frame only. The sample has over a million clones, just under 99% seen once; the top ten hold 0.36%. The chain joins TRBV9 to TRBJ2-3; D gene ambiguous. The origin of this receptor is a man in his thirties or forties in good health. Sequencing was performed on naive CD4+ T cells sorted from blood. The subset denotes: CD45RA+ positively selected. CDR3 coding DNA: TGTGCCAGCAGCGTGCAGGCCGCCACAGATACGCAGTATTTT. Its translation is CASSVQAATDTQYF.